What follows are 21 T cell receptor beta chains derived from one specimen sequenced in a study of CD8 T cells in ankylosing spondylitis. TCRdb recomputed calls from the 5' RACE reads with MiXCR, one row per CDR3 protein. The sample consists of more than 500,000 distinct CDR3 sequences, 5.3% of them appearing once. No antigen has been assigned to these receptors. Notes on the study in general: Roughly 8 highly homologous variants made up a TCR beta motif, and this motif appeared characteristic of ankylosing spondylitis blood.

The sample was blood, either unsorted or a sorted T cell fraction (not recorded which). Receptors originate from a male donor with ankylosing spondylitis.

This clonotype was seen more than once but under ten times. The J gene is TRBJ2-5, the V gene TRBV10-2, with 7 bases lining up with TRBD2. The CDR3 contains 15 residues. Germline lookup yields CDR1 WSHSY and CDR2 SAAADI. The V segment lost 6 bases and the J segment 7 bases; nucleotides outside the gene matches: 14. The CDR3 here is CASSPEEAGLGTQYF. CDR3 sequence (DNA): TGCGCCAGCAGCCCCGAAGAAGCGGGGCTGGGGACCCAGTACTTC.

This clonotype was recorded many times. This chain connects TRBV7-2 to TRBJ2-3; TRBD1 is a possible D gene (6 bases). This CDR3 spans 12 amino acids. V shed 3 bases and J shed 15 bases, with 16 bases lying between them. The germline V gene encodes CDR1 SGHTA and CDR2 FQGNSA. CDR3 sequence reads: CASSFSRGRKYF. Here the CDR3 DNA reads TGTGCCAGCAGCTTTAGCAGGGGAAGAAAATATTTT.

The table lists this clonotype with many counts. J is TRBJ1-3 and V is TRBV20-1; possible D gene TRBD1, 5 bases. Germline lookup yields CDR1 DFQATT and CDR2 SNEGSKA (reference sequence). V was shortened by 5 bases and J by 3 bases, with 8 bases between the two germline ends. This CDR3 has 12 amino acids. This CDR3 is CSASRVGNTIYF. DNA of the CDR3: TGCAGTGCTTCCAGGGTTGGAAACACCATATATTTT.

At least ten counts were recorded for this clonotype. V gene TRBV28 combines with J gene TRBJ2-3, with 12 bases matching TRBD1. The V gene's germline CDR1 is MDHEN and CDR2 SYDVKM. This CDR3 has 16 residues. The junction had 9 bases not matched to a gene; V was cut back by 6 bases and J by 5 bases. The CDR3 here is CASSHGTGGFIDTQYF. CDR3 nucleotide sequence: TGTGCCAGCAGCCACGGGACAGGGGGCTTCATAGATACGCAGTATTTT.

Only a few counts were recorded for this clonotype. V is TRBV10-3 and J is TRBJ1-5; D is unresolved. This CDR3 is 15 amino acids long. CDR1 is ENHRY and CDR2 is SYGVKD in the germline V gene. V was trimmed by 3 bases and J by 3 bases, leaving 12 bases between them. The CDR3 DNA reads as TGTGCCATCAGTGACAGATCGGGGAACAATCAGCCCCAGCATTTT. Protein product: CAISDRSGNNQPQHF.

This clonotype showed up many times. This rearrangement joins TRBV6-2 or TRBV6-3 to TRBJ1-4; D gene uncertain. With 2 bases removed from V and 8 bases from J, the gap between germline ends came to 12 bases. The CDR3 totals 14 residues. Germline V gene sequence: CDR1 MNHEY, CDR2 SVGEGT. The DNA of the CDR3 is TGTGCCAGCAGTTACACCGCGGCGGGGGAAAAACTGTTTTTT. Translating it yields CASSYTAAGEKLFF.

This clonotype occurred many times. In DNA form, the CDR3 reads TGTGCCAGCAGCTTATTGGTTCAATCCGATCAGCCCCAGCATTTT. Translated, it gives CASSLLVQSDQPQHF. This chain connects TRBV7-2 to TRBJ1-5; no definite D call. From germline, CDR1 is SGHTA and CDR2 FQGNSA. V gave up 2 bases and J gave up 5 bases, with 13 bases separating them. The CDR3 contains 15 residues. The variable domain in full, with the rest retrieved from reference TRBV7-2 and TRBJ1-5, is GAGVSQSPSNKVTEKGKDVELRCDPISGHTALYWYRQSLGQGLEFLIYFQGNSAPDKSGLPSDRFSAERTGGSVSTLTIQRTQQEDSAVYLCASSLLVQSDQPQHFGDGTRLSIL.

At least ten counts were recorded for this clonotype. The chain couples TRBV10-3 to TRBJ2-5; D remains ambiguous. The CDR3 spans 12 residues. The V end was cut by 8 bases, the J end by 0 bases, with 7 bases between. CDR1 is ENHRY, CDR2 SYGVKD, per germline. CDR3 in DNA: TGTGCCATCCGAAACTACCAAGAGACCCAGTACTTC. As protein: CAIRNYQETQYF.

This chain links TRBV27 with TRBJ1-1; TRBD1 matches at 7 bases. The CDR3 covers 16 residues. The V gene's germline CDR1 is MNHEY and CDR2 SMNVEV (reference sequence). After removal of 6 bases from V and 5 bases from J, the junction contained 15 bases not matched to a gene. DNA of the CDR3: TGTGCCAGCAGATCCTTTAAGGGGGCGCTTAGGACTGAAGCTTTCTTT. This translates into CASRSFKGALRTEAFF.

The table lists this clonotype with many counts. The rearrangement links TRBV20-1 to TRBJ2-6; the D gene is possibly TRBD1 (5 bases). V was pared by 3 bases and J by 5 bases, with 14 bases between. The CDR3 covers 15 residues. Germline V lookup: CDR1 DFQATT, CDR2 SNEGSKA (reference sequence). The CDR3: CSASQGRPWANVLTF. CDR3 DNA sequence: TGCAGTGCTAGCCAGGGCAGGCCGTGGGCCAACGTCCTGACTTTC.

This clonotype has ten or more counts. In nucleotides, the CDR3 is TGTGCCAGCAGCGTAGGGGGCAGGGAGGGAGATACGCAGTATTTT. Protein sequence: CASSVGGREGDTQYF. The gene calls are TRBV9 and TRBJ2-3; 7 nucleotides agree with TRBD2. J was trimmed by 5 bases and V by 0 bases; bases with no gene match: 6. Germline CDR1 and CDR2: SGDLS and YYNGEE. This CDR3 spans 15 amino acids.

This clonotype was found many times. V usage is TRBV29-1 and J usage is TRBJ2-3; TRBD2 aligns across 9 bases. The CDR3 covers 16 residues. Trimming cost V 4 bases and J 2 bases; bases outside gene matches: 10. Germline V gene data show CDR1 as SQVTM and CDR2 as ANQGSEA. The CDR3 sequence is CSVVGWASGATDTQYF. CDR3 DNA: TGCAGCGTTGTCGGCTGGGCTAGCGGGGCCACAGATACGCAGTATTTT.

This clonotype was counted ten times or more. This chain uses TRBV4-3 with TRBJ2-7, with D possibly being TRBD1 (5 bases). The CDR3 runs 15 residues. Trimming took 2 bases from V and 6 from J, leaving 17 bases between them. Per germline, CDR1 LGHNA and CDR2 YSLEER. CDR3 coding DNA: TGCGCCAGCAGCCAATCCTCCCAGGGAATCGGCGAGCAGTACTTC. It encodes CASSQSSQGIGEQYF.

This clonotype was counted many times. V and J are TRBV7-9 and TRBJ2-1; 8 bases line up with TRBD2. The trim removed 5 bases at V and 8 bases at J, leaving 11 bases unmatched. The CDR3 runs to 15 residues. Germline V gene lookup returns CDR1 SEHNR and CDR2 FQNEAQ (reference sequence). The CDR3 DNA reads TGTGCCAGCAGCCCTCGGGGGGGCGGCTTCTATGAGCAGTTCTTC. Protein: CASSPRGGGFYEQFF.

Many counts were recorded for this clonotype. V gene TRBV7-2 combines with J gene TRBJ1-2; 8 positions agree with TRBD1. Germline assignment: CDR1 SGHTA and CDR2 FQGNSA. J gave up 5 bases and V 4 bases, and 6 bases lay outside the gene matches. This CDR3 region has 14 residues. The CDR3 region has the DNA TGTGCCAGCAGCTCCACGACAGGGGTGTATGGCTACACCTTC. This gives the protein CASSSTTGVYGYTF.

This clonotype was observed many times. This chain joins TRBV20-1 and TRBJ2-3; TRBD1 aligns across 9 bases. Losses at the gene ends were 0 bases for V and 5 bases for J; bases not matched to a gene: 6. Germline CDR1 is DFQATT and CDR2 is SNEGSKA (reference sequence). This CDR3 spans 15 amino acids. CDR3: CSARDTGQGGDTQYF. For the CDR3, the DNA is TGCAGTGCTAGAGACACGGGACAGGGTGGAGATACGCAGTATTTT.

This clonotype appeared many times. V and J are TRBV4-2 and TRBJ2-1, with D uncertain. V was pared by 0 bases and J by 3 bases, with 9 bases between. This CDR3 is 15 amino acids long. CDR1 is LGHNA, CDR2 YNFKEQ, per germline. The CDR3 sequence: CASSQDATFYNEQFF. CDR3 nucleotide sequence: TGTGCCAGCAGCCAAGATGCAACTTTCTACAATGAGCAGTTCTTC.

This clonotype was detected many times. The chain links TRBV13 to TRBJ1-2; 7 bases align to TRBD1. The CDR3 contains 13 residues. Losses at the gene ends were 8 bases for V and 2 bases for J; bases not matched to a gene: 5. Germline V CDR1 and CDR2: PRHDT, FYEKMQ (reference sequence). The CDR3 coding sequence is TGTGCCAGCGGCTACAGGGGAAACTATGGCTACACCTTC. It codes for CASGYRGNYGYTF.

This clonotype was recorded many times. This rearrangement joins TRBV20-1 to TRBJ1-2; possibly TRBD1 for D (5 bases). Germline loops: CDR1 DFQATT, CDR2 SNEGSKA (reference sequence). The CDR3 has 13 amino acids. The V gene lost 3 bases and the J gene lost 5 bases, with 13 bases spanning the gap. For the CDR3, the DNA is TGCAGTGCTAGTAGTGGGACGCAGTATGGCTACACCTTC. It codes for CSASSGTQYGYTF.

This clonotype was recorded at least ten times. The chain recombines TRBV7-9 with TRBJ1-2; D gene unclear. Germline CDR1 SEHNR, CDR2 FQNEAQ (reference sequence). CDR3 size: 13 residues. V was clipped by 6 bases and J by 2 bases, with 10 bases between them. CDR3 bases: TGTGCCAGCAGTCCAGGCCCCAACTATGGCTACACCTTC. Translating it yields CASSPGPNYGYTF. Together with reference TRBV7-9 and TRBJ1-2, the CDR3 gives the full variable domain: DTGVSQNPRHKITKRGQNVTFRCDPISEHNRLYWYRQTLGQGPEFLTYFQNEAQLEKSRLLSDRFSAERPKGSFSTLEIQRTEQGDSAMYLCASSPGPNYGYTFGSGTRLTVV.

V usage is TRBV28 and J usage is TRBJ1-5; D is possibly TRBD1 (6 bases). There are 16 residues in the CDR3. Trimming took 3 bases from V and 7 from J, leaving 19 bases between them. The germline V gene has CDR1 MDHEN and CDR2 SYDVKM. The CDR3 here is CASSFNSRGAGQPQHF. CDR3 nucleotides: TGTGCCAGCAGTTTCAACTCCAGGGGAGCAGGCCAGCCCCAGCATTTT.